This T cell receptor beta chain is drawn from a study of immune characterization of retroperitoneal liposarcoma. TCRdb independently ran MiXCR on the PCR reads; one entry per CDR3 protein. This table has roughly 20,000 distinct CDR3 sequences, 37% appearing once. The CDR3 is 14 residues long. Germline CDR1 is MNHEY and CDR2 is SMNVEV (reference sequence). On this clonotype itself: A much larger clone lies a single base off, so this may be a read error.

The chain uses TRBV27 and TRBJ2-7; 8 nucleotides align to TRBD2. TRBJ2-1 explains the end of the DNA better; the J call may be wrong. This clonotype originated in a male donor with retroperitoneal liposarcoma. What was sequenced was blood. The CDR3, as DNA: TGTGCCAGCAGTCCCCGAGGACAGCGGGAGACCCAGTTCTTC. Amino acids: CASSPRGQRETQFF.